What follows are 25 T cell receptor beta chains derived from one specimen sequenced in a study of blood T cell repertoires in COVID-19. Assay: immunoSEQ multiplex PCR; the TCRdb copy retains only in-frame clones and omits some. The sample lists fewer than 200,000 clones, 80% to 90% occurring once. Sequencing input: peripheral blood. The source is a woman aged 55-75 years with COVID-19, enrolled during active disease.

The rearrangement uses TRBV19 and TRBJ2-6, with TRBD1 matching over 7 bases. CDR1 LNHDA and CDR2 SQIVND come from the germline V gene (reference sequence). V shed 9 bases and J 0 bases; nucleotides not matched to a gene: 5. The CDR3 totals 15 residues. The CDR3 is CASVGTVSGANVLTF. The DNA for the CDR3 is TGTGCCAGCGTCGGGACAGTCTCTGGGGCCAACGTCCTGACTTTC.

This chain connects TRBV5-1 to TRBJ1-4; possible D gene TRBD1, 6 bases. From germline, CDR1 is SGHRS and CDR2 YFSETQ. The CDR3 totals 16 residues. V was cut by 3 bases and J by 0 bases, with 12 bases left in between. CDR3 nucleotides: TGCGCCAGCAGCTCGGACAGCCCTGCAACTAATGAAAAACTGTTTTTT. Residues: CASSSDSPATNEKLFF. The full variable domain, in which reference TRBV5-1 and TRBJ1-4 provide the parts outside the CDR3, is KAGVTQTPRYLIKTRGQQVTLSCSPISGHRSVSWYQQTPGQGLQFLFEYFSETQRNKGNFPGRFSGRQFSNSRSEMNVSTLELGDSALYLCASSSDSPATNEKLFFGSGTQLSVL.

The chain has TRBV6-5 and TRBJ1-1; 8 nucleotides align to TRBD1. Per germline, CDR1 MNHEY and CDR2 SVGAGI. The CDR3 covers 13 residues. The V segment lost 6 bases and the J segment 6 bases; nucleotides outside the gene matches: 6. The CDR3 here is CASRRQGSSEAFF. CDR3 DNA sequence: TGTGCCAGCAGACGACAGGGGAGTTCTGAAGCTTTCTTT.

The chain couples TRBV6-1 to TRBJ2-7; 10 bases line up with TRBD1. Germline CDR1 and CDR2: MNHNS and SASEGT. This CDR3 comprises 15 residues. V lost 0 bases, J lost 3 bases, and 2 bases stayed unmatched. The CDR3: CASSEARTGGYEQYV. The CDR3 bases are TGTGCCAGCAGTGAAGCCCGGACAGGGGGCTACGAGCAGTACGTC.

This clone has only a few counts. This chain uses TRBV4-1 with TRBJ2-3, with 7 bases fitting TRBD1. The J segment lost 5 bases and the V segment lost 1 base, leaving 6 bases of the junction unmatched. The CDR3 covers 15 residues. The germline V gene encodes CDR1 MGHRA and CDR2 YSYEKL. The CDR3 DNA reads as TGCGCCAGCAGCCAAGCCGACAGGGAGTTAGATACGCAGTATTTT. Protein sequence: CASSQADRELDTQYF.

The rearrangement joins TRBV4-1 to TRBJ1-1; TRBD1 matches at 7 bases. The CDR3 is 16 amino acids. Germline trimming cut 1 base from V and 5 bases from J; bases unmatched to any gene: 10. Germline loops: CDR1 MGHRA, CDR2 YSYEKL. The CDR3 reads CASSQVPTGWFTEAFF. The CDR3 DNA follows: TGCGCCAGCAGCCAAGTCCCGACAGGGTGGTTTACTGAAGCTTTCTTT.

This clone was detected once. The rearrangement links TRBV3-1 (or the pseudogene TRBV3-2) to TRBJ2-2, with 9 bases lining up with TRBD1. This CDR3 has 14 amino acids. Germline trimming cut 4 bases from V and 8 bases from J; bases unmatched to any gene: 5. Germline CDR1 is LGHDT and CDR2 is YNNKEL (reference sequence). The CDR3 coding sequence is TGTGCCAGCAGCCGGTACAGGGGGCAAGGGGAGCTGTTTTTT. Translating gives CASSRYRGQGELFF.

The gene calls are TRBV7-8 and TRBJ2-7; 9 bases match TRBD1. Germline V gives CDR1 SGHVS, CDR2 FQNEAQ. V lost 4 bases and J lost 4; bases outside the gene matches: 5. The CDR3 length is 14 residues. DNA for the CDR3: TGTGCCAGCAGCTCGGACAGGGGACAGTACGAGCAGTACGTC. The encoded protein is CASSSDRGQYEQYV.

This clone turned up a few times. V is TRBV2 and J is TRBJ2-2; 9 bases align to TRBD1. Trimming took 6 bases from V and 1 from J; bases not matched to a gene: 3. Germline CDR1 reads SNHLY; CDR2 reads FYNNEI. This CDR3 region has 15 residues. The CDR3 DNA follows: TGTGCCAGCAGGGGACAGGGTTTGAACACCGGGGAGCTGTTTTTT. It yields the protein CASRGQGLNTGELFF.

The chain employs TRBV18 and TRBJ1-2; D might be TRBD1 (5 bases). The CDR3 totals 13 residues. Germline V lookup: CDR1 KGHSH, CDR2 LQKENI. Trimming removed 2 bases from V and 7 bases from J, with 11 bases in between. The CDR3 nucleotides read TGTGCCAGCTCACCAGTAAGGCAGGGTGGCTACACCTTC. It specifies CASSPVRQGGYTF.

The CDR3 DNA follows: TGTGCCAGCAGTGAATATAGCAATCAGCCCCAGCATTTT. It specifies CASSEYSNQPQHF. The genes are TRBV2 and TRBJ1-5; D remains ambiguous. Germline assignment: CDR1 SNHLY and CDR2 FYNNEI. The CDR3 runs to 13 residues. V lost 2 bases and J lost 0, with 2 bases in between. Full variable domain (missing parts from reference TRBV2 and TRBJ1-5): EPEVTQTPSHQVTQMGQEVILRCVPISNHLYFYWYRQILGQKVEFLVSFYNNEISEKSEIFDDQFSVERPDGSNFTLKIRSTKLEDSAMYFCASSEYSNQPQHFGDGTRLSIL.

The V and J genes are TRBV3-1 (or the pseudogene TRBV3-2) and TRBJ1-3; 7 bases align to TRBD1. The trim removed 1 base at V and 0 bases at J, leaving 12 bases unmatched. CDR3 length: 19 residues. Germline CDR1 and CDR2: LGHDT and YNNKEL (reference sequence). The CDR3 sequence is CASSQAFLGTDSSGNTIYF. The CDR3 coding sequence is TGTGCCAGCAGCCAAGCCTTTCTGGGGACAGATAGCTCTGGAAACACCATATATTTT.

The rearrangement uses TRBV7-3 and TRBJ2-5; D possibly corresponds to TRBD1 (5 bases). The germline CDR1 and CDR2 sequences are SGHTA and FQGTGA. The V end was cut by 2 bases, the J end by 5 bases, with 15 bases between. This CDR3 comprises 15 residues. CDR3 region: CASSLDSTPVETQYF. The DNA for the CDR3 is TGTGCCAGCAGCTTAGACAGTACCCCTGTGGAGACCCAGTACTTC.

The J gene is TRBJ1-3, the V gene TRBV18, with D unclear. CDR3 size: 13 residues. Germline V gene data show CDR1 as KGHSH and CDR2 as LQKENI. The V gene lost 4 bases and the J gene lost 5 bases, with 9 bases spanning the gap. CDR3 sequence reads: CASSRNARNTIYF. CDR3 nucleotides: TGTGCCAGCTCACGAAACGCGAGAAACACCATATATTTT.

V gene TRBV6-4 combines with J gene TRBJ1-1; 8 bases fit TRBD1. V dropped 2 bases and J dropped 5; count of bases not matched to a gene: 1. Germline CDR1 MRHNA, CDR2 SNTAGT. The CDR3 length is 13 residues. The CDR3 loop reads CASSDNRGTEAFF. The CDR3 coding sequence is TGTGCCAGCAGTGACAACAGGGGGACTGAAGCTTTCTTT.

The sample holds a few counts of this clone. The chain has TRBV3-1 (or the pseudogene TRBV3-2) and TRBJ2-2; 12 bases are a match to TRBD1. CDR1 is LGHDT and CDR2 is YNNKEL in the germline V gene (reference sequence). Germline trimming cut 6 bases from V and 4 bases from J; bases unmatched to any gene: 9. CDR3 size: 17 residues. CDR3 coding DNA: TGTGCCAGCAGTCCCCGGGACAGGGGGCTAGGCACCGGGGAGCTGTTTTTT. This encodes CASSPRDRGLGTGELFF.

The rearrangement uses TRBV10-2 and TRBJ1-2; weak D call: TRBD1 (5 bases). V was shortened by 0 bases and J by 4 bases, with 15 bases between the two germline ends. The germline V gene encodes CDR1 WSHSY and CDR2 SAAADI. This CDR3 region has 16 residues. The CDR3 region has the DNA TGCGCCAGCAGTGAGTCGACCGGGGGAACCCTCTATGGCTACACCTTC. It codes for CASSESTGGTLYGYTF.

CDR3 coding DNA: TGTGCCAGCCTTCCGCAGGGTAGCTCTGGAAACACCATATATTTT. It specifies CASLPQGSSGNTIYF. V usage is TRBV28 and J usage is TRBJ1-3; D might be TRBD1 (5 bases). CDR1 is MDHEN, CDR2 SYDVKM, per germline. CDR3 length: 15 amino acids. Trimming stripped 8 bases from V and 0 bases from J, with 14 bases between.

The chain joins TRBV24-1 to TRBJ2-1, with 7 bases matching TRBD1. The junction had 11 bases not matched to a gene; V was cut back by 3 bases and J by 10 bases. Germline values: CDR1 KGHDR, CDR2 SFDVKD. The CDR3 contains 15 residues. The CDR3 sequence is CATSDKGQILEEQFF. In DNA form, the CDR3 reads TGTGCCACCAGTGATAAGGGACAGATATTGGAGGAGCAGTTCTTC.

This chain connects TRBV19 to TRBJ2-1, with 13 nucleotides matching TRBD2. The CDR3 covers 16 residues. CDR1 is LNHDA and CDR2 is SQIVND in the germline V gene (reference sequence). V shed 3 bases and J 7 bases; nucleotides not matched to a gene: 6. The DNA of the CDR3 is TGTGCCAGTAGTATCAGGACTAGCGGGAGCCGTAATGAGCAGTTCTTC. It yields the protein CASSIRTSGSRNEQFF.

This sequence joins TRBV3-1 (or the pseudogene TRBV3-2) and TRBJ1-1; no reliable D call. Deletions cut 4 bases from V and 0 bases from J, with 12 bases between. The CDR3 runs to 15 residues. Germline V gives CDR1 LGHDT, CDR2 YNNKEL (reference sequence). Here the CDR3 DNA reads TGTGCCAGCAGCCTACGACAAGGATTGAACACTGAAGCTTTCTTT. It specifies CASSLRQGLNTEAFF.

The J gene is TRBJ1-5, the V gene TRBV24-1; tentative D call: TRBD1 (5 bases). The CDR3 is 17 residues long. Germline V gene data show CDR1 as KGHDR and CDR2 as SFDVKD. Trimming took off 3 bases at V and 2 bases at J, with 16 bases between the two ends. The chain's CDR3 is CATSDARQPDRNQPQHF. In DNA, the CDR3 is TGTGCCACCAGTGATGCCCGACAGCCCGACCGCAATCAGCCCCAGCATTTT.

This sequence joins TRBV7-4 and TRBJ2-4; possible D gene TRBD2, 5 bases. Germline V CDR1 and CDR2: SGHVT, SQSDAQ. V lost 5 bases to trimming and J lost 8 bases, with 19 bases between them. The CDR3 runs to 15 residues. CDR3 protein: CASSLPPSPRYIQYF. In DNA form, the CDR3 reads TGTGCCAGCAGCCTACCCCCTAGCCCTAGGTACATTCAGTACTTC.

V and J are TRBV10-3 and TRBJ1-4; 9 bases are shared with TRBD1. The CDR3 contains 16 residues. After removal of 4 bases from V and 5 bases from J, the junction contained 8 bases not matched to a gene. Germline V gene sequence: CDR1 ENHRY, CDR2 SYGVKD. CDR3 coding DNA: TGTGCCATCAGTGGGAACTACGGGACAGGGAATGAAAAACTGTTTTTT. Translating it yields CAISGNYGTGNEKLFF.

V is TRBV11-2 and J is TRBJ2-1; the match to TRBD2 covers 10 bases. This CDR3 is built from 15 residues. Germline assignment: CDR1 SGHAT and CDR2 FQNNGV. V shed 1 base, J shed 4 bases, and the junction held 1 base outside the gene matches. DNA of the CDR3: TGTGCCAGCAGCTTAGCTAGCGGGGGTTACAATGAGCAGTTCTTC. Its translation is CASSLASGGYNEQFF.